This T cell receptor (beta chain) was captured in a study of blood T cell repertoires in COVID-19. Overall study context: Collection of acute and convalescent COVID-19 samples took place in the United States, Italy and Spain.

Per the germline V gene, CDR1 is ENHRY and CDR2 is SYGVKD. The V gene end was trimmed by 3 bases and the J gene end by 7 bases; junction bases not matched to a gene: 5. This CDR3 contains 13 residues. Authors' analysis steps: Nucleated cell number was recorded as an estimate derived from reference gene primer amplification. The table came from immunoSEQ multiplex PCR; TCRdb's copy has only in-frame clones and leaves some out. V, J and clone size are taken as reported in that table, and D and trimming were inferred from the DNA itself. The top ten clones hold 0.95% to 1.5% of a sample with about 150,000 clones, roughly 90% of them seen once. Enrolled through a virtual design, the participants were between 18 and 89 years of age and came from about two dozen US areas. Grouping used clinical history reported by participants in a survey and questionnaire.

This receptor was identified in a woman between 25 and 40 years old with acute COVID-19. Specimen: PBMCs or T cells enriched from blood (not recorded which). The V call is TRBV10-3, the J call TRBJ2-7; TRBD1 matches at 8 bases. CDR3 sequence: CAISETGGGEQYF. CDR3 sequence (DNA): TGTGCCATCAGTGAAACAGGGGGTGGAGAGCAGTACTTC.